The rows below give T cell receptor beta chains drawn from one sample of a study of T-cell reconstitution after alpha-beta-depleted transplantation in children. Using its own MiXCR run on the PCR reads, TCRdb lists one record per CDR3 protein. The data show about 540,000 distinct CDR3 sequences, about a sixth seen once. The sequences come from PBMCs from the stem cell graft donor, collected from the stem cell graft. All receptors derive from a human donor who donated a stem cell graft to a child with acute lymphoblastic leukemia. Each CDR3 is given with its conserved first and last residue.

V gene: TRBV4-2
J gene: TRBJ2-7
CDR3 protein: CASSQAFLAGYEQYF

V gene: TRBV6-1
J gene: TRBJ1-1
CDR3 protein: CASGGRSNTEAFF

V gene: TRBV10-3
J gene: TRBJ2-3
CDR3 protein: CAIGSSTDTQYF

V gene: TRBV10-3
J gene: TRBJ2-2
CDR3 protein: CAISGVDTGELFF

V gene: TRBV6-1
J gene: TRBJ2-7
CDR3 protein: CASRSLISGSRDEQYF

V gene: TRBV5-8
J gene: TRBJ1-2
CDR3 protein: CASRYPGQANGYTF

V gene: TRBV18
J gene: TRBJ2-2
CDR3 protein: CASSPGGATGELFF

V gene: TRBV15
J gene: TRBJ2-5
CDR3 protein: CATSREGAGGTQYF

V gene: TRBV6-5
J gene: TRBJ2-5
CDR3 protein: CASSYGQIQETQYF

V gene: TRBV27
J gene: TRBJ2-1
CDR3 protein: CASSPQEARAGGNEQFF

V gene: TRBV7-9
J gene: TRBJ1-5
CDR3 protein: CASSRGSSNQPQHF

V gene: TRBV18
J gene: TRBJ2-1
CDR3 protein: CASSPYLARSSYNEQFF

V gene: TRBV4-1
J gene: TRBJ2-3
CDR3 protein: CASSQGPLGGSGQYF

V gene: TRBV27
J gene: TRBJ2-1
CDR3 protein: CASSLPPGAREQFF

V gene: TRBV2
J gene: TRBJ1-3
CDR3 protein: CASILVSGNTIYF

V gene: TRBV18
J gene: TRBJ2-3
CDR3 protein: CASSHGLSTDTQYF

V gene: TRBV7-8
J gene: TRBJ2-1
CDR3 protein: CASSWAARSSYNEQFF

V gene: TRBV9
J gene: TRBJ2-2
CDR3 protein: CASSGGTSGSVGELFF

V gene: TRBV5-1
J gene: TRBJ2-7
CDR3 protein: CASSLGEGYSYEQYF

V gene: TRBV27
J gene: TRBJ2-7
CDR3 protein: CASSPQGGGYEQYF

V gene: TRBV7-9
J gene: TRBJ1-2
CDR3 protein: CASSLLRWEANYGYTF

V gene: TRBV6-1
J gene: TRBJ2-7
CDR3 protein: CASSHSGSSYEQYF

V gene: TRBV5-1
J gene: TRBJ1-1
CDR3 protein: CASSHFNGGNLTEAFF

V gene: TRBV3-1
J gene: TRBJ2-1
CDR3 protein: CASSQAAGVGYNEQFF

V gene: TRBV4-1
J gene: TRBJ2-1
CDR3 protein: CASREGVYNEQFF

V gene: TRBV12-3/TRBV12-4
J gene: TRBJ2-2
CDR3 protein: CASSPGTSGSSTGELFF

V gene: TRBV18
J gene: TRBJ1-2
CDR3 protein: CASSPGTGPTIGYTF

V gene: TRBV27
J gene: TRBJ1-1
CDR3 protein: CASSPRWTLNTEAFF

V gene: TRBV5-1
J gene: TRBJ2-2
CDR3 protein: CASSLGGLAAAWSGELFF

V gene: TRBV9
J gene: TRBJ2-1
CDR3 protein: CASSALSGGGYNEQFF

V gene: TRBV18
J gene: TRBJ2-1
CDR3 protein: CASSPTDAQFF

V gene: TRBV5-5
J gene: TRBJ2-2
CDR3 protein: CASSRAGSTGELFF

V gene: TRBV20-1
J gene: TRBJ2-3
CDR3 protein: CCASGLAGILGTDTQYF

V gene: TRBV7-2
J gene: TRBJ2-1
CDR3 protein: CASSLMPSGPSYNEQFF

V gene: TRBV12-3/TRBV12-4
J gene: TRBJ1-5
CDR3 protein: CASSLQGKRQPQHF

V gene: TRBV27
J gene: TRBJ2-2
CDR3 protein: CASSFSSAGELFF

V gene: TRBV21-1
J gene: TRBJ2-5
CDR3 protein: CASSQNRDYKQETQYF

V gene: TRBV20-1
J gene: TRBJ1-2
CDR3 protein: CSARGPLDRASYGYTF

V gene: TRBV18
J gene: TRBJ2-7
CDR3 protein: CASSPRTSSTGQYF

V gene: TRBV12-3/TRBV12-4
J gene: TRBJ1-1
CDR3 protein: CASSLDPLGTVEAFF

V gene: TRBV7-7
J gene: TRBJ2-5
CDR3 protein: CASSSRGVQETQYF

V gene: TRBV5-1
J gene: TRBJ2-1
CDR3 protein: CASSRARAGTSGSDEQFF

V gene: TRBV4-1
J gene: TRBJ1-6
CDR3 protein: CASSQGGSPLHF

V gene: TRBV7-9
J gene: TRBJ2-7
CDR3 protein: CASSSLGQGPSYEQYF

V gene: TRBV20-1
J gene: TRBJ2-1
CDR3 protein: CSVETGQSFYNEQFF

V gene: TRBV5-4
J gene: TRBJ2-7
CDR3 protein: CASSLGSGAAYEQYF

V gene: TRBV29-1
J gene: TRBJ1-1
CDR3 protein: CSVEPVRLANTEAFF

V gene: TRBV20-1
J gene: TRBJ2-5
CDR3 protein: CSARLGYQETQYF